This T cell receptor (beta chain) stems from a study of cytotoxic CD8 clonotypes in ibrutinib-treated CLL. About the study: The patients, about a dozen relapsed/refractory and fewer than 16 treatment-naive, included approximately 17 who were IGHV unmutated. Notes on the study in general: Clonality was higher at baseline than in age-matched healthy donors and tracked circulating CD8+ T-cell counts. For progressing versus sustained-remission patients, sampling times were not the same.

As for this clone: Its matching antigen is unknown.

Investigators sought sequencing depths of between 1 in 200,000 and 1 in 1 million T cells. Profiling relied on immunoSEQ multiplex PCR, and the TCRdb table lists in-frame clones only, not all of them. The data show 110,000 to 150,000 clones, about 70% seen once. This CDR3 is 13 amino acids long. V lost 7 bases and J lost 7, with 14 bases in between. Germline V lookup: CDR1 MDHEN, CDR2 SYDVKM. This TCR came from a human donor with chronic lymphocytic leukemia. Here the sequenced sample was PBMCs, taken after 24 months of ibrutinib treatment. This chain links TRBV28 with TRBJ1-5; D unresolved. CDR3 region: CASIEGLRQPQHF. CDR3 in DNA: TGTGCCAGCATAGAAGGCCTACGGCAGCCCCAGCATTTT. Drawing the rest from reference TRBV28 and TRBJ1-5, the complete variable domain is DVKVTQSSRYLVKRTGEKVFLECVQDMDHENMFWYRQDPGLGLRLIYFSYDVKMKEKGDIPEGYSVSREKKERFSLILESASTNQTSMYLCASIEGLRQPQHFGDGTRLSIL.